This TCR beta chain was identified in a study of T cell changes during pregnancy in multiple sclerosis. Germline CDR1 MNHNS, CDR2 SASEGT. The CDR3 runs to 15 residues. Trimming pared 6 bases from V and 2 bases from J, leaving 14 bases between. This table comes from immunoSEQ multiplex PCR, and its TCRdb copy is limited to in-frame clones, with some not included. The table has over 30,000 clones, 94% seen once; the top ten hold more than 0.35%. The starting material was CD4+ T cells from peripheral blood mononuclear cells, obtained after pregnancy. This rearrangement joins TRBV6-1 to TRBJ1-5; D call uncertain. The origin of this receptor is a female donor with multiple sclerosis, enrolled in a pregnancy study. CDR3 amino acids: CASSPGGPRNQPQHF. CDR3 nucleotide sequence: TGTGCCAGCAGCCCCGGAGGGCCTCGCAATCAGCCCCAGCATTTT.